The T cell receptor (beta chain) under discussion was sequenced for a study of molecular identifiers for immune sequencing clone quantification. The CDR3 spans 15 residues. Germline V CDR1 and CDR2: SEHNR, FQNEAQ (reference sequence). V shed 8 bases, J shed 2 bases, and the junction held 9 bases outside the gene matches. Libraries of bulk TCR were made by previously described methods (with listed TCR primers). MiXCR, applied by TCRdb to the PCR reads, yields one record per CDR3 protein. The sample consists of hundreds of thousands of distinct CDR3 sequences, about 23% of them appearing once. In the case of this clonotype: What it binds is not known.

Study findings and constraints: Spiked-in Jurkat TCR RNA corresponding to one cell was reported as detectable against over 900,000 naive cells.

This receptor was identified in a human donor in good health. Some libraries in this study had Jurkat cell RNA spiked in. The chain employs TRBV7-9 and TRBJ2-1; TRBD1 matches 7 bases. The sequenced sample consisted of naive CD8+ T cells from blood, with Jurkat cell RNA spiked in. As for subset: FACS-sorted CD8+CD4-CCR7+CD45RA+ naive T cells. The CDR3 coding sequence is TGTGCCAGCCGCCCCCGGGACAGAACCTACAATGAGCAGTTCTTC. This encodes CASRPRDRTYNEQFF.